A selection of T cell receptor beta chains follows, all from one sample in a study of cytomegalovirus exposure and HLA in healthy donors. Profiled with immunoSEQ multiplex PCR; TCRdb holds only in-frame clones, not every one. The repertoire has 100,000 to 150,000 clones, over 60% of them found once; the top ten carry around 3.7%. Sequencing input: PBMCs. These receptors all come from a man aged 25 to 45 in good health and CMV-seronegative. The CDR3 runs from the conserved cysteine through the conserved F or W. Fields, in order: J gene, D gene, clone size, V gene, CDR3 DNA, CDR3 protein. The D gene is left open where the match is weak. The listing skips clone size in some rows; elsewhere it reads once, few, many or a size class.

J: TRBJ2-4
D: -
size: -
V: TRBV28
DNA: TGTGCCAGCAGTTCCCCCGCCTCAGGGGTCCGGAAGAACATTCAGTACTTC
CDR3: CASSSPASGVRKNIQYF

J: TRBJ2-3
D: TRBD1
size: -
V: TRBV7-2
DNA: TGTGCCAGCAGCTACGGACAGGGGGGAATAGATACGCAGTATTTT
CDR3: CASSYGQGGIDTQYF

J: TRBJ1-1
D: -
size: few
V: TRBV6-1
DNA: TGTGCCAGCAGTCAGGGTTGGGTGAACACTGAAGCTTTCTTT
CDR3: CASSQGWVNTEAFF

J: TRBJ1-1
D: -
size: once
V: TRBV2
DNA: TGTGCCAGCAGACAGGGCGAAGCTTTCTTT
CDR3: CASRQGEAFF

J: TRBJ1-6
D: TRBD1
size: -
V: TRBV7-8
DNA: TGTGCCAGCAGCCACGGACAGGGGCTGCGGGAATCACCCCTCCACTTT
CDR3: CASSHGQGLRESPLHF

J: TRBJ1-2
D: -
size: -
V: TRBV28
DNA: TGTGCCAGCAGTCCCCCCGGCAGGGTGAACTATGGCTACACCTTC
CDR3: CASSPPGRVNYGYTF

J: TRBJ1-2
D: -
size: -
V: TRBV19
DNA: TGTGCCAGTAGTATAGACTCACAGGGCGTTCAGGATGGCTACACCTTC
CDR3: CASSIDSQGVQDGYTF

J: TRBJ1-5
D: -
size: -
V: TRBV6-1
DNA: TGTGCCAGCAGTGAAAGCGGGAGCAATCAGCCCCAGCATTTT
CDR3: CASSESGSNQPQHF

J: TRBJ2-6
D: -
size: -
V: TRBV6-4
DNA: TGTGCCAGCAGTGACTCGGACAGCTCTGGGGCCAACGTCCTGACTTTC
CDR3: CASSDSDSSGANVLTF

J: TRBJ2-3
D: TRBD2
size: few
V: TRBV19
DNA: TGTGCCAGTAGTATAGCAGGGACTAGATCAGTCACAGATACGCAGTATTTT
CDR3: CASSIAGTRSVTDTQYF

J: TRBJ1-2
D: TRBD1
size: -
V: TRBV7-9
DNA: TGTGCCAGCCCCGTAAACCCGGGACAGGGTAACTATGGCTACACCTTC
CDR3: CASPVNPGQGNYGYTF

J: TRBJ1-5
D: TRBD1
size: -
V: TRBV15
DNA: TGTGCCACCAGCAGAGATAGGGCCAACCGGGGGACAGGGCTCTATCAGCCCCAGCATTTT
CDR3: CATSRDRANRGTGLYQPQHF

J: TRBJ1-1
D: -
size: -
V: TRBV7-9
DNA: TGTGCCAGCAGCTGGGGACAAATGAACACTGAAGCTTTCTTT
CDR3: CASSWGQMNTEAFF

J: TRBJ1-4
D: TRBD1
size: -
V: TRBV19
DNA: TGTGCCAGTAGGCTGGGACAGCGAAATGAAAAACTGTTTTTT
CDR3: CASRLGQRNEKLFF

J: TRBJ1-1
D: -
size: -
V: TRBV5-1
DNA: TGCGCCAGCAGCCCCGGGGGAGGGATGAGAAACACTGAAGCTTTCTTT
CDR3: CASSPGGGMRNTEAFF

J: TRBJ2-3
D: TRBD2
size: -
V: TRBV9
DNA: TGTGCCAGCAGCACCGATCTAGCGGGGAACACAGATACGCAGTATTTT
CDR3: CASSTDLAGNTDTQYF

J: TRBJ1-5
D: -
size: once
V: TRBV13
DNA: TGCGCCAGCAGCCGTGGGACAAGCAATCAGCCCCAGCATTTT
CDR3: CASSRGTSNQPQHF

J: TRBJ1-1
D: -
size: -
V: TRBV27
DNA: TGTGCCAGCAGTTATTCCCGGGAGACAAAAAATGAAGCTTTCTTT
CDR3: CASSYSRETKNEAFF

J: TRBJ2-5
D: TRBD2
size: few
V: TRBV11-2
DNA: TGTGCCAGCAGCAAATGGACTAGCGGGTTCCAAGAGACCCAGTACTTC
CDR3: CASSKWTSGFQETQYF

J: TRBJ2-7
D: -
size: -
V: TRBV10-3
DNA: TGTGCCATCAGTGAGTTGGGCCACGAGCAGTACTTC
CDR3: CAISELGHEQYF

J: TRBJ2-7
D: -
size: -
V: TRBV18
DNA: TGTGCCAGCTCACCCCGACAAGACTACGAGCAGTACTTC
CDR3: CASSPRQDYEQYF

J: TRBJ2-7
D: -
size: -
V: TRBV28
DNA: TGTGCCAGCAGTTTGGGAGGGGGCTACGAGCAGTACTTC
CDR3: CASSLGGGYEQYF

J: TRBJ2-7
D: -
size: -
V: TRBV7-2
DNA: TGTGCCAGCAGCTGGGGGGTGAGGACAGGCACCTACGAGCAGTACTTC
CDR3: CASSWGVRTGTYEQYF

J: TRBJ2-5
D: -
size: once
V: TRBV4-1
DNA: TGCGCCAGCAGCCAAGATAGCAGCCAAGAGACCCAGTACTTC
CDR3: CASSQDSSQETQYF

J: TRBJ2-1
D: TRBD2
size: -
V: TRBV27
DNA: TGTGCCAGCAGTCCACGGACTAGCGGGAGGGCCAGTTTGTTCTTC
CDR3: CASSPRTSGRASLFF

J: TRBJ2-5
D: TRBD1
size: few
V: TRBV11-3
DNA: TGTGCCAGCAGCCTCAACTCCGGGACAGCCCAAGAGACCCAGTACTTC
CDR3: CASSLNSGTAQETQYF